The rows below give T cell receptor beta chains drawn from one sample of a study of PD-1 blockade in classical Hodgkin lymphoma. Profiling relied on immunoSEQ multiplex PCR, and the TCRdb table lists in-frame clones only, not all of them. The data show 40,000 to 45,000 clones, approximately 72% seen once. The specimen was peripheral blood mononuclear cells (PBMCs), collected before the second cycle of nivolumab. The receptors were gathered from a human donor with classical Hodgkin lymphoma. The CDR3 runs from the conserved cysteine through the conserved F or W. Clone size is stated in some rows and not others, as once, few, many or a class when expanded.

TRBV19,TRBJ2-1,.,CASSIGQAYNEQFF
TRBV29-1,TRBJ2-5,.,CSVDSGWDGTQYF
TRBV21-1,TRBJ2-3,.,CASSKASGTGGADTQYF
TRBV6-1,TRBJ1-5,.,CASSELAYQPQHF
TRBV2,TRBJ1-2,.,CASSYRDEGYTF
TRBV15,TRBJ2-5,.,CATSRETSGQETQYF
TRBV6-5,TRBJ2-1,.,CASSLGSSSEQFF
TRBV10-1,TRBJ1-1,few,CASSEGQGNTEAFF
TRBV7-8,TRBJ2-3,.,CASPMRRTSTDTQYF
TRBV4-2,TRBJ2-2,once,CASSQEGRGTGELFF
TRBV11-2,TRBJ2-4,few,CASRTLTGPQNIQYF
TRBV18,TRBJ2-7,.,CASSRTGDGYEQYF
TRBV6-1,TRBJ2-7,.,CASSDRYEQYF
TRBV4-3,TRBJ1-5,few,CASSQNARPNQPQHF
TRBV10-3,TRBJ1-1,.,CATEGGQLNTEAFF
TRBV18,TRBJ2-5,.,CASSLAGGETQYF
TRBV6-5,TRBJ2-7,.,CASSKDRYLYEQYF
TRBV9,TRBJ1-3,.,CASSERYGNTIYF
TRBV14,TRBJ2-7,.,CASSQDIVRHLSYEQYF
TRBV7-2,TRBJ2-2,.,CASSLGWGELFF
TRBV4-3,TRBJ2-1,.,CASSQRGQGNEQFF
TRBV30,TRBJ1-2,.,CAWSSPQGGYTF
TRBV28,TRBJ1-5,.,CASSTNQPQHF
TRBV19,TRBJ2-1,.,CASRDRGGPYNEQFF
TRBV9,TRBJ2-7,.,CASSGKAGTSHF
TRBV15,TRBJ2-3,.,CATSREGAGGLGTTDTQYF
TRBV29-1,TRBJ2-2,few,CSVPARSKTSGRDTGELFF
TRBV19,TRBJ2-1,.,CASSIGLEGRSYNEQFF
TRBV7-8,TRBJ2-7,few,CASSLNSRRNEQYF
TRBV2,TRBJ2-2,.,CASKWGANTGELFF
TRBV4-3,TRBJ2-7,.,CASSYTGGSYEQYF
TRBV28,TRBJ2-2,.,CASSSIYTGVNTGELFF
TRBV2,TRBJ2-4,.,CASNQLAAGYIQYF
TRBV5-7,TRBJ1-2,many,CASSLRDRDHYGYTF
TRBV7-3,TRBJ2-1,.,CASSPTGTSGYNEQFF
TRBV29-1,TRBJ2-2,few,CSVVRIGTGSTGELFF
TRBV7-6,TRBJ2-1,few,CASSLIWQGLNEQFF
TRBV21-1,TRBJ1-1,few,CASSRLNTEAFF
TRBV7-9,TRBJ2-7,.,CASSLVGDSYEQYF
TRBV11-3,TRBJ2-7,.,CASSLGGPGEQYF
TRBV11-2,TRBJ2-2,.,CASSSRTSGVVTGELFF
TRBV6-5,TRBJ2-7,.,CASSPGSYEQYF
TRBV2,TRBJ2-7,.,CASLLAEYEQYF
TRBV29-1,TRBJ2-4,.,CSSSGGGGRGNIQYF
TRBV28,TRBJ1-2,.,CASRAEVYGYTF
TRBV19,TRBJ1-5,.,CASTVGVQPQHF
TRBV6-6,TRBJ2-5,.,CASSYAGPGIETQYF
TRBV15,TRBJ2-7,.,CATSPGLAGGSEQYF
TRBV5-6,TRBJ2-3,few,CASSGKTSGGAYTQYF
TRBV10-2,TRBJ2-1,.,CASSERRYSDEQFF
TRBV5-1,TRBJ2-1,once,CASSPSDGGNEQFF
TRBV5-1,TRBJ1-1,.,CASSLNTEAFF
TRBV27,TRBJ2-6,once,CASRAQGDGANVLTF
TRBV19,TRBJ1-2,.,CKGEGYTF